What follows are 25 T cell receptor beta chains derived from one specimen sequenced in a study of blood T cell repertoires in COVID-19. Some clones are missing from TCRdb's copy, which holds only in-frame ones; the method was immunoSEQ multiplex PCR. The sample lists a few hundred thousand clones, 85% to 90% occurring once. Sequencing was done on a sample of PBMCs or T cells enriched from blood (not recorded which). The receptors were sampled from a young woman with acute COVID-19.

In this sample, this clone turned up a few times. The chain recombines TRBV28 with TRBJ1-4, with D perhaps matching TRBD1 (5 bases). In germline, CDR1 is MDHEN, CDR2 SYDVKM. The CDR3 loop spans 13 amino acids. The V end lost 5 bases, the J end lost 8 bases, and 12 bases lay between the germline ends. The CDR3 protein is CASSPGLGEKLFF. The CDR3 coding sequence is TGTGCCAGCAGTCCAGGGTTGGGCGAAAAACTGTTTTTT. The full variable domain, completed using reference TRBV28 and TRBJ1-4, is DVKVTQSSRYLVKRTGEKVFLECVQDMDHENMFWYRQDPGLGLRLIYFSYDVKMKEKGDIPEGYSVSREKKERFSLILESASTNQTSMYLCASSPGLGEKLFFGSGTQLSVL.

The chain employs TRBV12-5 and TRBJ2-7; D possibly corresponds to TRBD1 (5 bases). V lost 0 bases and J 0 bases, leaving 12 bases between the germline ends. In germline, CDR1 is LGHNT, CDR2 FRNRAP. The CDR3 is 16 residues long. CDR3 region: CASGLVPRDSSYEQYF. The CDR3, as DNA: TGTGCTAGTGGTTTGGTACCCCGCGACAGCTCCTACGAGCAGTACTTC. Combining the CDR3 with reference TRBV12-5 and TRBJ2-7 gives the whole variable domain DARVTQTPRHKVTEMGQEVTMRCQPILGHNTVFWYRQTMMQGLELLAYFRNRAPLDDSGMPKDRFSAEMPDATLATLKIQPSEPRDSAVYFCASGLVPRDSSYEQYFGPGTRLTVT.

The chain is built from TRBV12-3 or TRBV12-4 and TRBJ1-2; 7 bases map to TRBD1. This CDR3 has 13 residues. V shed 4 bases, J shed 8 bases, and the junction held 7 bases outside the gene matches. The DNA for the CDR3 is TGTGCCAGCAGTTACTACAGGGGAAGCGGCTACACCTTC. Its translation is CASSYYRGSGYTF.

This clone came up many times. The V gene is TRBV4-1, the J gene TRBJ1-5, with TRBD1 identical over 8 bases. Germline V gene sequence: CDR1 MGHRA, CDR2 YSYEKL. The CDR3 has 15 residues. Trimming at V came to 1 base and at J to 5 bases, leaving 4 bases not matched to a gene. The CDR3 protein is CASSQGDRRDQPQHF. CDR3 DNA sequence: TGCGCCAGCAGCCAAGGGGACAGGAGAGATCAGCCCCAGCATTTT.

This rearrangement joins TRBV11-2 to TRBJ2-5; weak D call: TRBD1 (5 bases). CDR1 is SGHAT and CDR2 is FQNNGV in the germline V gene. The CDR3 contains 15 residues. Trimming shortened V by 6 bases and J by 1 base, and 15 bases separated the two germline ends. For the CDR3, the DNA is TGTGCCAGCAGTCCATTGGGGCAGCGCCAAGAGACCCAGTACTTC. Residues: CASSPLGQRQETQYF.

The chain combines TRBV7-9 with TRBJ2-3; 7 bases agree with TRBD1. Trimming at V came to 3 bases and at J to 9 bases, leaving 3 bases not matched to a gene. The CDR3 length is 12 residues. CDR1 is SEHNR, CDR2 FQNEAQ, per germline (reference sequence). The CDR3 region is CASSLNRGTQYF. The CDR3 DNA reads TGTGCCAGCAGCTTGAACAGGGGCACGCAGTATTTT.

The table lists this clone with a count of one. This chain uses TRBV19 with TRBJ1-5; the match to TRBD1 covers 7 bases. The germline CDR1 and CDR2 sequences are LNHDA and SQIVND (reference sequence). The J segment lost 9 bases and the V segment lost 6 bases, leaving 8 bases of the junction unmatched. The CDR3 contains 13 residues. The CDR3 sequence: CASSRQGERPQHF. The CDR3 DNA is TGTGCCAGTAGCCGGCAGGGGGAACGGCCCCAGCATTTT.

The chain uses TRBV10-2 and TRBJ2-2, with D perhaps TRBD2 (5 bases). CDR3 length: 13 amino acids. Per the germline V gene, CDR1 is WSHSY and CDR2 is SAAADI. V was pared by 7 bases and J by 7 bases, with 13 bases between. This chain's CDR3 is CASKGRGRGELFF. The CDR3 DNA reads TGCGCCAGCAAGGGTCGGGGTCGCGGGGAGCTGTTTTTT.

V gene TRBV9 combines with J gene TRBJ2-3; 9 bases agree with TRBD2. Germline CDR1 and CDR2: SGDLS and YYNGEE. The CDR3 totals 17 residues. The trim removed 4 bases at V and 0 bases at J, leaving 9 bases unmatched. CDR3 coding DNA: TGTGCCAGCAGCATACGACCGACTAGCGGTAGCACAGATACGCAGTATTTT. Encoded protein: CASSIRPTSGSTDTQYF. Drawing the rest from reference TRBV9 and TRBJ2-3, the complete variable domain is DSGVTQTPKHLITATGQRVTLRCSPRSGDLSVYWYQQSLDQGLQFLIQYYNGEERAKGNILERFSAQQFPDLHSELNLSSLELGDSALYFCASSIRPTSGSTDTQYFGPGTRLTVL.

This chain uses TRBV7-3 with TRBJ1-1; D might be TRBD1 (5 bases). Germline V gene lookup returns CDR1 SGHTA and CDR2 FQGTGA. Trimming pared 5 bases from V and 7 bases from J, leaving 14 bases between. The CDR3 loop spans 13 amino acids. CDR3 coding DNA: TGTGCCAGCAGCCAACAGGAAAGTGATGAAGCTTTCTTT. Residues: CASSQQESDEAFF.

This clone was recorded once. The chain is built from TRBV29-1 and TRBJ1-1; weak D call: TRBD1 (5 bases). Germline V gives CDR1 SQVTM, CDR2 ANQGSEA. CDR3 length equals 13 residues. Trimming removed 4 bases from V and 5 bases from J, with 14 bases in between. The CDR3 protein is CSVGRGGRTEAFF. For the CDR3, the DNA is TGCAGCGTTGGACGGGGGGGGAGGACTGAAGCTTTCTTT.

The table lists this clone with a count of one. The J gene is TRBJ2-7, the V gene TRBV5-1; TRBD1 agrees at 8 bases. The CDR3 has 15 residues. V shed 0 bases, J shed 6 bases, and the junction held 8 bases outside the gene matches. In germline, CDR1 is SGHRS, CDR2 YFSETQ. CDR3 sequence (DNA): TGCGCCAGCAGCTTGGCCCTTCAGGGGGCGAGCGAGCAGTACTTC. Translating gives CASSLALQGASEQYF.

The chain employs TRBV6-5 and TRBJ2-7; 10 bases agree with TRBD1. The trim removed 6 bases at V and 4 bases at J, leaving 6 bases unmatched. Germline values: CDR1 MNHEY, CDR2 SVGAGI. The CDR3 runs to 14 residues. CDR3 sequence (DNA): TGTGCCAGCAGCGATAGGGACAGGGGTTACGAGCAGTACTTC. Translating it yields CASSDRDRGYEQYF.

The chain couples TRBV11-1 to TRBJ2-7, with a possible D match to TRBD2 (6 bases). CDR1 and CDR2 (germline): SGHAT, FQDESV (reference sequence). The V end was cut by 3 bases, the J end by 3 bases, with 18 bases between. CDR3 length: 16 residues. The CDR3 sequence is CASSFKAGGAGYEQYF. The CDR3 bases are TGTGCCAGCAGCTTCAAAGCAGGAGGGGCCGGCTACGAGCAGTACTTC.

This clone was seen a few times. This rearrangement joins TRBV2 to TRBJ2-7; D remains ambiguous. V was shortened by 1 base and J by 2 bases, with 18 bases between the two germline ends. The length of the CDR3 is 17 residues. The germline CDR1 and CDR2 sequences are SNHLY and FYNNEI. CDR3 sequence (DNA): TGTGCCAGCAGTGAAGAACGCCGAGCGAGAGCCACCTACGAGCAGTACTTC. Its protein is CASSEERRARATYEQYF.

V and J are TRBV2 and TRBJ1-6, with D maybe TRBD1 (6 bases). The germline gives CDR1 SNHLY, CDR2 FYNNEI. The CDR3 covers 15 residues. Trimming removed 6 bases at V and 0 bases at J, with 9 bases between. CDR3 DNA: TGTGCCAGCAGAGGGGGTGGCTCCTATAATTCACCCCTCCACTTT. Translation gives CASRGGGSYNSPLHF.

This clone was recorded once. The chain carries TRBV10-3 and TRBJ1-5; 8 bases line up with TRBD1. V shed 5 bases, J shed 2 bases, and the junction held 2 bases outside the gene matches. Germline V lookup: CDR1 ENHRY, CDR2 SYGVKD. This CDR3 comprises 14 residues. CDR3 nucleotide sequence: TGTGCCATCAGTTCGACAGGGGGCAATCAGCCCCAGCATTTT. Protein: CAISSTGGNQPQHF.

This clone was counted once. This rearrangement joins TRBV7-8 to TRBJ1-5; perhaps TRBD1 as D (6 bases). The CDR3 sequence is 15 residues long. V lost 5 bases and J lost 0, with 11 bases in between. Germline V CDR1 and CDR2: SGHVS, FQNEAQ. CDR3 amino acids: CASSQDRPSNQPQHF. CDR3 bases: TGTGCCAGCAGCCAAGACAGGCCTAGCAATCAGCCCCAGCATTTT.

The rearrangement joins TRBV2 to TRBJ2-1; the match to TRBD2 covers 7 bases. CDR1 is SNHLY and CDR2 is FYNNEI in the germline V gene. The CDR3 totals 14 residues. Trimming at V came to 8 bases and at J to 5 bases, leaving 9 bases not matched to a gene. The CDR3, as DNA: TGTGCCAGCCGACTGACTAGCACTCACAATGAGCAGTTCTTC. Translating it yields CASRLTSTHNEQFF.

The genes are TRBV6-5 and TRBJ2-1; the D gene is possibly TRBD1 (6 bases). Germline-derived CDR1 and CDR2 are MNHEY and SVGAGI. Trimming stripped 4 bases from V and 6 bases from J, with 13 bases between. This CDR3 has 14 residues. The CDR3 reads CASSSQGWANEQFF. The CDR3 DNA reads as TGTGCCAGCAGTTCCCAGGGGTGGGCCAATGAGCAGTTCTTC.

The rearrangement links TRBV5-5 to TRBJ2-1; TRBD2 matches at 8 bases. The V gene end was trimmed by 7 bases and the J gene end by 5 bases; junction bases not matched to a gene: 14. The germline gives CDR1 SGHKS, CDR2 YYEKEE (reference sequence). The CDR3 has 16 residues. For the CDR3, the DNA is TGTGCCAGCGCAGTGGTAGCGGGAATCCCCGACAATGAGCAGTTCTTC. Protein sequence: CASAVVAGIPDNEQFF.

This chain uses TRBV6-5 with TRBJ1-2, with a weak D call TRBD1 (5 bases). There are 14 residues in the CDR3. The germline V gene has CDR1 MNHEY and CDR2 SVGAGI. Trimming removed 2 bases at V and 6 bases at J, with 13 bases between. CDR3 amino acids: CASSYIQGGDGYTF. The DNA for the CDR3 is TGTGCCAGCAGTTACATTCAGGGTGGTGATGGCTACACCTTC.

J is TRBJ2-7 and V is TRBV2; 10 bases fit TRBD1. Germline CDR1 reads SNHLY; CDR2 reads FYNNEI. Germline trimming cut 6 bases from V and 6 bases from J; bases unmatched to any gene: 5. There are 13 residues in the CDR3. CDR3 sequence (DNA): TGTGCCAGCAGCGGACAGGGGGGCAGCGAGCAGTACTTC. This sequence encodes CASSGQGGSEQYF.

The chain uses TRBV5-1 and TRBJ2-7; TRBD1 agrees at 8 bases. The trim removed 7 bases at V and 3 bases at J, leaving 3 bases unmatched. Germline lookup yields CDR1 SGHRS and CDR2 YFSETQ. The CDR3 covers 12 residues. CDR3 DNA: TGCGCCAGCCGCGGACAGGGCTACGAGCAGTACTTC. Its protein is CASRGQGYEQYF.

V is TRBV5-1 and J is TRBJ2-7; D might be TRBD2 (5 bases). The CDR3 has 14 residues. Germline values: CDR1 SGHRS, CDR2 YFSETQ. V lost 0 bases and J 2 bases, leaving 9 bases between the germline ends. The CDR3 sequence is CASSLASGTYEQYF. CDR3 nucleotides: TGCGCCAGCAGCTTGGCCTCGGGGACCTACGAGCAGTACTTC. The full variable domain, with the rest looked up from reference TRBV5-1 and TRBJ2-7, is KAGVTQTPRYLIKTRGQQVTLSCSPISGHRSVSWYQQTPGQGLQFLFEYFSETQRNKGNFPGRFSGRQFSNSRSEMNVSTLELGDSALYLCASSLASGTYEQYFGPGTRLTVT.